This T cell receptor beta chain comes out of a study of CD8+CD57+ T cells in acquired aplastic anemia (dated by TCRdb to the late 2010s). With respect to the entire study: A mean of around 3 ug of DNA, ranging from roughly 0.19 to 27.4 ug, was extracted from sorted CD4+ and CD8+ cells. CD8+CD57+ expansion was defined as frequency above the mean frequency observed in healthy subjects.

The germline V gene encodes CDR1 LNHDA and CDR2 SQIVND (reference sequence). Reading from cysteine to phenylalanine, the CDR3 counts 14 amino acids. The read is trimmed to its CDR3 DNA, 42 bases read in frame from base 1. On this clonotype itself: Its antigen is currently not known. A junction boundary mismatches the germline segment, possibly from a read error.

Study-level results and caveats: No significant difference in CD8+ Simpson's diversity was found between patients and healthy controls (P=0.060). About 29 CD8+ CDR3 sequences were found to be shared between patients and controls, but these sequences appeared to be highly expressed in patients and within the immunodominant clones of the patients.

Flow cytometry had shown CD8+CD57+ cell expansion in the patients selected for sequencing. Every patient had severe acquired aplastic anemia, diagnosed using the International Study of Aplastic Anemia and Agranulocytosis and Camitta criteria. No patient had received any therapy when blood was sampled. In the study, sorted CD4+ and CD8+ blood T cells from patients with severe aplastic anemia and from healthy subjects underwent deep sequencing of TCR repertoires. Patients were enrolled in the USA under clinicaltrials.gov protocols 00001620, 01623167, 00001397, 00071045, 00081523 and 00961064. Ficoll-Paque density gradient centrifugation was used to isolate peripheral blood mononuclear cells. Before DNA extraction, CD4+ and CD8+ T cells were sorted by FACS or by magnetic beads. Profiling of TCR beta VDJ combinations and CDR3 sequences used genomic DNA as the template. TCR repertoire sequencing was run on an Illumina HiSeq 2000. Per the source publication's procedure: TRBV/TRBJ rearrangement plots, CDR3 size and DJ length profiles, and Simpson's diversity index were used to assess repertoires. The most abundant DNA sequence in the deep sequencing data was defined as the immunodominant clone. CDR3 amino acid sequences were checked for sharing across subjects and were also compared against the VDJdb database and published repertoires. The public reads were quality trimmed at Q25 with fastp and then assembled into clones with MiXCR by TCRdb, keeping productive beta chains. Duplicate CDR3 protein sequences are folded into a single record with the most common DNA and genes. TCRdb, rather than the study authors, made the V and J calls. Counted in this sample were 400,000 to 600,000 distinct CDR3 sequences; over 25% of them appeared once. Jointly, the top ten make up approximately 0.82% of the sample.

What was sequenced was sorted CD4+, CD8+, or CD8+CD57+ T cells (not recorded which) from PBMCs. The chain is assembled from TRBV19 and TRBJ1-5; TRBD1 matches 10 bases in the middle. This sequence originates from a human donor with aplastic anemia. The CDR3 amino acid sequence is: CASSQDRGNQSQHF. The bases read TGTGCCAGTAGCCAGGACAGGGGGAATCAGTCCCAGCATTTT.